This TCR beta chain was captured by sequencing in a study of blood T cell repertoires in COVID-19. Repertoires were generated with immunoSEQ multiplex PCR, while TCRdb's copy carries only in-frame clones and drops some. The sample carries about 190,000 clones, approximately 90% recorded once. Germline values: CDR1 SGHAT, CDR2 FQNNGV. The CDR3 runs 14 residues. Comment on this clone: The junction departs from the called germline gene at one end, perhaps through a read error.

This TCR was recovered from a woman in her late teens or twenties who had recovered from COVID-19. Sequencing was performed on peripheral blood. V gene TRBV11-2 combines with J gene TRBJ2-7; 12 bases agree with TRBD1. CDR3 loop: CASSMGTGGYGQYF. The CDR3 DNA is TGTGCCAGCAGCATGGGGACAGGGGGCTACGGGCAGTACTTC.